The rows below give T cell receptor beta chains drawn from one sample of a study of cytomegalovirus exposure and HLA in healthy donors. Data came from immunoSEQ multiplex PCR; TCRdb stores just in-frame clones and leaves some out. The sample includes 200,000 to 250,000 clones, over 80% of them seen just once. The source material was PBMCs. Receptor source: a woman under 30 in good health and CMV-seronegative. The CDR3 runs from the conserved cysteine through the conserved F or W. A D gene is named only where the DNA matches it firmly. The size entry is marked missing in some rows and otherwise reads once, few, many or a size class.

TRBV28	TRBJ1-5	-	18	TRBD1	CASSPSRTGGYSNQPQHF	TGTGCCAGCAGTCCAAGCCGGACAGGGGGATATAGCAATCAGCCCCAGCATTTT
TRBV5-1	TRBJ2-7	-	16	TRBD2	CASSLGLAGGRYEQYF	TGCGCCAGCAGCTTGGGACTAGCGGGAGGGAGGTACGAGCAGTACTTC
TRBV25-1	TRBJ1-5	-	14	TRBD1	CASPGTGDNQPQHF	TGTGCCAGCCCGGGGACAGGGGACAATCAGCCCCAGCATTTT
TRBV4-1	TRBJ1-1	-	15	-	CASSQDQGENTEAFF	TGCGCCAGCAGCCAAGATCAAGGGGAGAACACTGAAGCTTTCTTT
TRBV5-6	TRBJ2-1	-	15	-	CASSPGQRSYNEQFF	TGTGCCAGCAGCCCCGGACAGAGGTCTTACAATGAGCAGTTCTTC
TRBV7-8	TRBJ1-1	few	14	-	CASSLTRRGTEAFF	TGTGCCAGCAGCTTAACACGCAGGGGCACTGAAGCTTTCTTT
TRBV13	TRBJ2-1	-	15	TRBD2	CASSPAGGPYNEQFF	TGTGCCAGCAGCCCTGCGGGGGGGCCCTACAATGAGCAGTTCTTC
TRBV6-5	TRBJ2-2	-	15	TRBD1	CASSTTGGGTGELFF	TGTGCCAGCAGCACGACAGGGGGAGGCACCGGGGAGCTGTTTTTT
TRBV27	TRBJ2-1	-	16	TRBD1	CASSRSLPTGAFEQFF	TGTGCCAGCAGTAGATCCCTACCGACAGGGGCGTTTGAGCAGTTCTTC
TRBV18	TRBJ2-3	-	14	TRBD1	CASSPTGGTDTQYF	TGTGCCAGCTCACCAACAGGGGGGACAGATACGCAGTATTTT
TRBV5-1	TRBJ1-5	many	13	-	CASRGLPNQPQHF	TGCGCCAGCAGGGGACTACCTAATCAGCCCCAGCATTTT
TRBV5-3	TRBJ2-2	-	15	TRBD2	CARSLREGNTGELFF	TGTGCCAGAAGCCTGCGGGAGGGGAACACCGGGGAGCTGTTTTTT
TRBV19	TRBJ2-1	-	14	-	CASRVGSSYNEQFF	TGTGCCAGTAGAGTAGGAAGCTCCTACAATGAGCAGTTCTTC
TRBV7-8	TRBJ1-2	-	15	-	CASSLSYGEEWGYTF	TGTGCCAGCAGCTTATCTTATGGAGAAGAATGGGGCTACACCTTC
TRBV4-1	TRBJ1-5	-	18	-	CASSPSSGILGGNQPQHF	TGCGCCAGCAGCCCCTCCAGTGGCATCCTAGGGGGCAATCAGCCCCAGCATTTT
TRBV27	TRBJ1-1	-	18	-	CASSTTGSLSSWNTEAFF	TGTGCCAGCAGCACAACAGGGAGCCTTTCATCATGGAACACTGAAGCTTTCTTT
TRBV29-1	TRBJ2-5	-	13	-	CSVEGQGGETQYF	TGCAGCGTTGAAGGGCAGGGGGGAGAGACCCAGTACTTC
TRBV18	TRBJ2-5	-	14	TRBD1	CASSRRQGEETQYF	TGTGCCAGCTCACGCCGACAGGGGGAAGAGACCCAGTACTTC
TRBV6-6	TRBJ2-2	-	14	-	CATSGLQNTGELFF	TGTGCCACCTCGGGACTTCAGAACACCGGGGAGCTGTTTTTT
TRBV2	TRBJ1-1	-	13	-	CAGARDRNTEAFF	TGTGCCGGGGCCAGGGATAGGAACACTGAAGCTTTCTTT
TRBV18	TRBJ1-3	-	15	-	CASSQTRESGNTIYF	TGTGCCAGCTCACAGACTAGGGAGAGCGGAAACACCATATATTTT
TRBV6-5	TRBJ1-1	-	14	TRBD1	CASSPGTANTEAFF	TGTGCCAGCAGTCCCGGGACAGCTAACACTGAAGCTTTCTTT
TRBV7-6	TRBJ1-1	-	13	-	CASGPGVNTEAFF	TGTGCCAGCGGTCCAGGGGTTAACACTGAAGCTTTCTTT
TRBV6-1	TRBJ1-1	-	14	TRBD1	CASSRGQGVAEAFF	TGTGCCAGCAGTAGGGGACAGGGGGTTGCTGAAGCTTTCTTT